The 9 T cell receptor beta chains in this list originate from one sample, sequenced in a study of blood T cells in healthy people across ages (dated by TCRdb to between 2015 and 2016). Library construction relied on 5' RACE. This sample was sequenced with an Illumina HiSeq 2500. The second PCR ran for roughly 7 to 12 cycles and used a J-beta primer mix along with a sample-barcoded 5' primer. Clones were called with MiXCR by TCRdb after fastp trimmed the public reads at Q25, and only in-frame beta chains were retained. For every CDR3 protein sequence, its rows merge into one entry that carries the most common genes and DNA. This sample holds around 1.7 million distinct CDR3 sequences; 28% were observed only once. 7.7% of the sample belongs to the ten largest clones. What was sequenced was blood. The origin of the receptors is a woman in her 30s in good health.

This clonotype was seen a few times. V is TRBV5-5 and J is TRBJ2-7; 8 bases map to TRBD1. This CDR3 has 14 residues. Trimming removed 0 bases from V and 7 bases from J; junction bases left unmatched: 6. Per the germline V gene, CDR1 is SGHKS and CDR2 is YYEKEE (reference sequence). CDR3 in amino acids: CASSLGQGWDEQYF. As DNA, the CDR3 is TGTGCCAGCAGCTTGGGACAGGGGTGGGATGAGCAGTACTTC.

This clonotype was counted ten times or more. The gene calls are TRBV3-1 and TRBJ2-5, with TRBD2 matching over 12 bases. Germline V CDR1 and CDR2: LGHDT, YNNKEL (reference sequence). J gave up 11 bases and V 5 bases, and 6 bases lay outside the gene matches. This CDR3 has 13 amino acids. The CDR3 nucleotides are TGTGCCAGCAGCTCTAGCGGGAGGGGAGAGCAGTACTTC. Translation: CASSSSGRGEQYF.

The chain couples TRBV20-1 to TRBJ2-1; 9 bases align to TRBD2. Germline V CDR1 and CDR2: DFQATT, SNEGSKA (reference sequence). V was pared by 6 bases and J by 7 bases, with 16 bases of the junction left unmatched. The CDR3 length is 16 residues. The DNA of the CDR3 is TGCAGTGCCTTGCTCAAGGGCGGGAGGGCCAAAAATGAGCAGTTCTTC. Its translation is CSALLKGGRAKNEQFF.

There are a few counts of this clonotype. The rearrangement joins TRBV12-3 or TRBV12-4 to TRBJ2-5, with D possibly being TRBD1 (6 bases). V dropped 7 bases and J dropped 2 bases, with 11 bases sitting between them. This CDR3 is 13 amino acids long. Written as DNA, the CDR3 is TGTGCCAGCATACGACAGGAGCAAGAGACCCAGTACTTC. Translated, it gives CASIRQEQETQYF.

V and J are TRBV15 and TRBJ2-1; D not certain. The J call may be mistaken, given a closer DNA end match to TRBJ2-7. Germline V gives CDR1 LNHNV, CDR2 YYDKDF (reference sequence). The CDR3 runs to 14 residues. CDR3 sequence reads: CATSRDMNYNEQYF. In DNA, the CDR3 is TGTGCCACCAGCAGAGATATGAATTACAATGAGCAGTACTTC.

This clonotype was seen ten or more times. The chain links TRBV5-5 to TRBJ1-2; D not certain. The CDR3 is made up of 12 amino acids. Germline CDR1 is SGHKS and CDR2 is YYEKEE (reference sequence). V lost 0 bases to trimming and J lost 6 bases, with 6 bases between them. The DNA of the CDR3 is TGTGCCAGCAGCTTGGCCGAGGATGGCTACACCTTC. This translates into CASSLAEDGYTF.

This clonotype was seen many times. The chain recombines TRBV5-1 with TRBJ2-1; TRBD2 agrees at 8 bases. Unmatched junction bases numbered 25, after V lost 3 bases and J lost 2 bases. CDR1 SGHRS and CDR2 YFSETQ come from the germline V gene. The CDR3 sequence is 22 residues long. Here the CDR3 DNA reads TGCGCCAGCAGCTCTCAGATAGGTGTTGGGCGGGGGGTGAACAAAGCCTACAATGAGCAGTTCTTC. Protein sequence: CASSSQIGVGRGVNKAYNEQFF.

CDR3 sequence reads: CSARSPRRADGEKLFF. The CDR3 nucleotides are TGCAGTGCTAGGTCCCCACGCAGGGCCGATGGTGAAAAACTGTTTTTT. The V call is TRBV20-1, the J call TRBJ1-4; TRBD1 might be the D (5 bases). V shed 3 bases and J shed 7 bases, with 21 bases lying between them. The germline gives CDR1 DFQATT, CDR2 SNEGSKA (reference sequence). The CDR3 is 16 residues long.

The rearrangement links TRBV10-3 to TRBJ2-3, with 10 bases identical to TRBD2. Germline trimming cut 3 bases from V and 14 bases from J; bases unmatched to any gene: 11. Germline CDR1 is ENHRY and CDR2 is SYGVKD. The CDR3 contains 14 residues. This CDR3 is CAISEVSGGPMAYF. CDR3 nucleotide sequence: TGTGCCATCAGTGAAGTTAGCGGGGGGCCCATGGCGTATTTT.